This TCR beta chain was captured by sequencing in a study of T cell repertoires in cytomegalovirus infection. Looking at the study overall: Recently identified HLA-C-restricted CMV epitopes were used, and well-studied HLA-B-restricted CMV epitopes were used as well. Matching HLA type and CMV infection were both indicated by public TCR beta signatures.

With respect to this clonotype: Its antigen remains unidentified.

TCRdb redid the calling of the reads with MiXCR, one entry per CDR3 protein. The table records 750,000 to 950,000 distinct CDR3 sequences, 29% of them present only once. The sequence was obtained from a human donor in good health (CMV status not recorded). Some clones in this sample may be carry-over from other donors' samples. This specimen consisted of cultured CD8+ T cells from PBMCs, obtained from culture after CMV antigen stimulation.

The CDR3 region is CASSIQRDVPYEQYF. CDR3 DNA: TGTGCCAGTAGTATTCAAAGAGACGTCCCCTACGAGCAGTACTTC. This rearrangement joins TRBV19 to TRBJ2-7; D gene uncertain. V gave up 3 bases and J gave up 2 bases, with 14 bases separating them. The germline V gene encodes CDR1 LNHDA and CDR2 SQIVND (reference sequence). The CDR3 sequence is 15 residues long.